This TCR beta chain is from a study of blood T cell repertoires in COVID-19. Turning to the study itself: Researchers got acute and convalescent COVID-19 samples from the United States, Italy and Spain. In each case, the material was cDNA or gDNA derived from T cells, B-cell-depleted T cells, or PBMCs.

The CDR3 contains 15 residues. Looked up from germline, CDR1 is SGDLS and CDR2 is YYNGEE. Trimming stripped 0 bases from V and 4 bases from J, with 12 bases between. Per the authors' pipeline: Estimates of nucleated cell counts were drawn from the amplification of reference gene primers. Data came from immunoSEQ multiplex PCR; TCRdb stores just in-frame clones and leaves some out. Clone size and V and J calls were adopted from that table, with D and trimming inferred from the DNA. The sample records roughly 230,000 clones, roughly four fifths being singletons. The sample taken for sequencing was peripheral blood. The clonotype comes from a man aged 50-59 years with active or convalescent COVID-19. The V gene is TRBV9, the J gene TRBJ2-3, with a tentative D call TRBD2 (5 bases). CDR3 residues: CASSVELDLADTQYF. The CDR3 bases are TGTGCCAGCAGCGTAGAACTAGACTTGGCAGATACGCAGTATTTT.